Presented here are 25 T cell receptor beta chains from one specimen sequenced in a study of blood T cells in healthy people across ages. A second roughly 7 to 11 cycle PCR used barcoded and J-beta primers. TCRdb passed the 5' RACE reads through MiXCR, listing each CDR3 protein once. The sample lists about 670,000 distinct CDR3 sequences; around 52% were seen once. Sequencing used blood. The receptor set was obtained from a woman aged 80 or older in good health.

Only a few counts were recorded for this clonotype. The chain combines TRBV7-9 with TRBJ2-7, with D possibly matching TRBD1 (5 bases). The V end lost 3 bases, the J end lost 6 bases, and 6 bases lay between the germline ends. The CDR3 is 11 amino acids. The germline V gene has CDR1 SEHNR and CDR2 FQNEAQ (reference sequence). Here the CDR3 DNA reads TGTGCCAGCAGCTTGGGGCCCGAGCAGTACTTC. Amino acid sequence: CASSLGPEQYF. Drawing the rest from reference TRBV7-9 and TRBJ2-7, the complete variable domain is DTGVSQNPRHKITKRGQNVTFRCDPISEHNRLYWYRQTLGQGPEFLTYFQNEAQLEKSRLLSDRFSAERPKGSFSTLEIQRTEQGDSAMYLCASSLGPEQYFGPGTRLTVT.

Concerning this clonotype: A single base separates this from a much larger clone, so it may be a read error. J is TRBJ2-3 and V is TRBV7-2, with D unresolved. The germline CDR1 and CDR2 sequences are SGHTA and FQGNSA. This CDR3 spans 16 amino acids. Here the CDR3 DNA reads TGTGCCGGCAGCTACTGGCGCGCCCGTAGGGCAGATACGCAGTATTTT. This encodes CAGSYWRARRADTQYF.

This clonotype was seen a handful of times. This chain uses TRBV20-1 with TRBJ2-3; no firm D call. The CDR3 loop spans 15 amino acids. V was pared by 0 bases and J by 0 bases, with 10 bases between. Germline lookup yields CDR1 DFQATT and CDR2 SNEGSKA (reference sequence). CDR3 coding DNA: TGCAGTGCTAGAGATCGCCGGCGAAGCACAGATACGCAGTATTTT. Amino acids: CSARDRRRSTDTQYF.

The chain is built from TRBV20-1 and TRBJ2-5; a weak D match, TRBD2 (6 bases). The tail of the sequence fits TRBJ2-7 better, so the J call may be wrong. This CDR3 has 14 amino acids. Germline CDR1 and CDR2: DFQATT and SNEGSKA (reference sequence). In DNA form, the CDR3 reads TGCAGTGCTAGCCATGGTAGCGGAACCTACGAGCAGTACTTC. It codes for CSASHGSGTYEQYF.

This sequence joins TRBV10-3 and TRBJ2-1; possible D gene TRBD1, 5 bases. This CDR3 has 12 amino acids. Germline-derived CDR1 and CDR2 are ENHRY and SYGVKD. V gave up 4 bases and J gave up 7 bases, with 8 bases separating them. The CDR3 nucleotides are TGTGCCATCAGTGTAGGGGCGAATGAGCAGTTCTTC. Translation: CAISVGANEQFF.

The gene calls are TRBV20-1 and TRBJ2-1; TRBD1 matches 7 bases. V lost 6 bases to trimming and J lost 4 bases; unmatched junction nucleotides: 12. This CDR3 is 15 amino acids long. Germline CDR1 and CDR2: DFQATT and SNEGSKA (reference sequence). CDR3 amino acids: CSAPFRDRLYNEQFF. CDR3 DNA: TGCAGTGCCCCCTTCCGGGACAGACTTTACAATGAGCAGTTCTTC.

The rearrangement links TRBV20-1 to TRBJ2-2; 12 nucleotides agree with TRBD2. With V trimmed by 0 bases and J by 0 bases, 11 bases remained unmatched. The CDR3 totals 20 residues. The germline gives CDR1 DFQATT, CDR2 SNEGSKA (reference sequence). CDR3 bases: TGCAGTGCTAGAGATGCCAATAGACTAGCGGGGGCCGCGAACACCGGGGAGCTGTTTTTT. It encodes CSARDANRLAGAANTGELFF.

This clonotype was detected many times. J is TRBJ2-3 and V is TRBV5-1, with D uncertain. Trimming removed 4 bases at V and 3 bases at J, with 12 bases between. The CDR3 contains 14 residues. Germline values: CDR1 SGHRS, CDR2 YFSETQ. CDR3 in DNA: TGCGCCAGCAGCCCGGGCACGGCTACAGATACGCAGTATTTT. It specifies CASSPGTATDTQYF.

This chain uses TRBV5-6 with TRBJ1-1; D remains unclear. V lost 4 bases and J 5 bases, leaving 12 bases between the germline ends. Germline lookup yields CDR1 SGHDT and CDR2 YYEEEE. CDR3 length: 13 amino acids. DNA of the CDR3: TGTGCCAGCAGCCGGGATGGCCGGACTGAAGCTTTCTTT. As protein: CASSRDGRTEAFF.

V usage is TRBV7-2 and J usage is TRBJ2-1, with 7 bases lining up with TRBD1. Trimming at V came to 2 bases and at J to 9 bases, leaving 13 bases not matched to a gene. The CDR3 contains 16 residues. Germline assignment: CDR1 SGHTA and CDR2 FQGNSA. The CDR3 here is CASSLYATGHTVEQFF. CDR3 coding DNA: TGTGCCAGCAGCTTATACGCGACAGGGCACACGGTTGAGCAGTTCTTC.

The rearrangement links TRBV29-1 to TRBJ1-2, with TRBD1 identical over 8 bases. Germline loops: CDR1 SQVTM, CDR2 ANQGSEA. The V segment lost 6 bases and the J segment 6 bases; nucleotides outside the gene matches: 6. This CDR3 contains 12 residues. CDR3 bases: TGCAGCGTGCAGGGGGCGCGAGATGGCTACACCTTC. Its translation is CSVQGARDGYTF.

This clonotype was found many times. The chain combines TRBV20-1 with TRBJ2-7; 7 bases are shared with TRBD2. Germline V lookup: CDR1 DFQATT, CDR2 SNEGSKA (reference sequence). The CDR3 has 13 residues. Trimming at V came to 2 bases and at J to 4 bases, leaving 5 bases not matched to a gene. DNA of the CDR3: TGCAGTGCTAGAAAGCCTAGCGGATACGAGCAGTACTTC. Its protein is CSARKPSGYEQYF.

Ten or more counts support this clonotype. The chain has TRBV10-3 and TRBJ2-1; TRBD2 matches at 9 bases. Trimming cost V 9 bases and J 5 bases; bases outside gene matches: 2. The V gene's germline CDR1 is ENHRY and CDR2 SYGVKD. This CDR3 has 12 residues. CDR3 protein: CAIAGGNNEQFF. For the CDR3, the DNA is TGTGCCATTGCGGGAGGGAACAATGAGCAGTTCTTC.

The chain couples TRBV7-6 to TRBJ2-3; weak D call: TRBD2 (6 bases). Per germline, CDR1 SGHVS and CDR2 FNYEAQ. The CDR3 sequence is 17 residues long. V was clipped by 0 bases and J by 2 bases, with 15 bases between them. DNA for the CDR3: TGTGCCAGCAGCTTAGCGCTTATCGGGGGTACCACAGATACGCAGTATTTT. Amino acids: CASSLALIGGTTDTQYF.

The chain employs TRBV15 and TRBJ2-3; either TRBD1 or TRBD2 may fit D (5 bases each). CDR1 is LNHNV and CDR2 is YYDKDF in the germline V gene (reference sequence). The CDR3 has 13 amino acids. Trimming pared 7 bases from V and 3 bases from J, leaving 11 bases between. CDR3 nucleotide sequence: TGTGCCACCATTAGGGGACCGACAGATACGCAGTATTTT. Its protein is CATIRGPTDTQYF.

The chain links TRBV29-1 to TRBJ2-3; 8 bases match TRBD2. The length of the CDR3 is 13 residues. The J segment lost 3 bases and the V segment lost 4 bases, leaving 3 bases of the junction unmatched. Germline V lookup: CDR1 SQVTM, CDR2 ANQGSEA. The CDR3 here is CSVGPSGTDTQYF. CDR3 DNA: TGCAGCGTTGGGCCTAGCGGGACAGATACGCAGTATTTT.

The genes are TRBV6-5 and TRBJ2-1, with a tentative D call TRBD1 (6 bases). The V end lost 8 bases, the J end lost 2 bases, and 10 bases lay between the germline ends. Per the germline V gene, CDR1 is MNHEY and CDR2 is SVGAGI. This CDR3 has 13 amino acids. CDR3: CASRQDPYNEQFF. Here the CDR3 DNA reads TGTGCCAGCCGACAGGACCCCTACAATGAGCAGTTCTTC.

This clonotype was picked up many times. This chain uses TRBV18 with TRBJ2-7; D is possibly TRBD1 (6 bases). Germline CDR1 reads KGHSH; CDR2 reads LQKENI. The CDR3 spans 13 residues. V was clipped by 0 bases and J by 6 bases, with 9 bases between them. The CDR3 here is CASSPPSRGEQYF. The CDR3 DNA reads TGTGCCAGCTCACCACCGTCCAGGGGCGAGCAGTACTTC.

This clonotype was seen ten or more times. V is TRBV12-3 or TRBV12-4 and J is TRBJ2-1; no clear D. The CDR3 loop spans 13 amino acids. V was shortened by 3 bases and J by 6 bases, with 9 bases between the two germline ends. The CDR3 DNA reads TGTGCCAGCAGTTTCGGGTCCCCCAATGAGCAGTTCTTC. Residues: CASSFGSPNEQFF.

This clonotype was recorded only once. A much larger clone differs from this one at a single base, so this may be a read error. The chain recombines TRBV5-8 with TRBJ2-1, with D perhaps matching TRBD1 (6 bases). CDR1 is SGHTS, CDR2 YDEGEE, per germline. The CDR3 loop spans 14 amino acids. Between the trimmed V and J ends, which lost 5 bases and 5 bases, there was a span of 14 bases. The CDR3 DNA reads TGTGCCAGCAGACAAGGACAGACGGACAATGAGCAGTTCTTC. Amino acid sequence: CASRQGQTDNEQFF.

Remarks on this clonotype: A much larger clone is a single base away; this may be a read error. The chain combines TRBV4-1 with TRBJ2-7; D may correspond to TRBD1 or TRBD2 (5 bases each). V dropped 3 bases and J dropped 7 bases, with 16 bases sitting between them. Germline V gene data show CDR1 as MGHRA and CDR2 as YSYEKL. This CDR3 is 14 amino acids long. The CDR3 spells CASSQGVAPNEQYF. In DNA form, the CDR3 reads TGCGCCAGCAGCCAGGGGGTTGCCCCCAATGAGCAGTACTTC.

This clonotype was counted between two and nine times. CDR3 sequence reads: CASSQDRTGAITPKLFF. The CDR3 region has the DNA TGTGCCAGCAGCCAAGATCGAACAGGAGCCATAACTCCTAAACTGTTTTTT. This chain joins TRBV3-1 and TRBJ1-4, with D possibly being TRBD1 (5 bases). V dropped 0 bases and J dropped 11 bases, with 22 bases sitting between them. The CDR3 is 17 amino acids. CDR1 and CDR2 (germline): LGHDT, YNNKEL (reference sequence). The variable domain in full, with the rest retrieved from reference TRBV3-1 and TRBJ1-4, is DTAVSQTPKYLVTQMGNDKSIKCEQNLGHDTMYWYKQDSKKFLKIMFSYNNKELIINETVPNRFSPKSPDKAHLNLHINSLELGDSAVYFCASSQDRTGAITPKLFFGSGTQLSVL.

This clonotype was found a few times. This chain uses TRBV3-1 with TRBJ1-5; TRBD1 might be the D (6 bases). The CDR3 consists of 13 residues. The germline gives CDR1 LGHDT, CDR2 YNNKEL (reference sequence). Between the trimmed V and J ends, which lost 4 bases and 5 bases, there was a span of 9 bases. CDR3 nucleotides: TGTGCCAGCAGCCGCAGGGGAGATCAGCCCCAGCATTTT. Translation: CASSRRGDQPQHF.

This clonotype was seen a handful of times. The V gene is TRBV28, the J gene TRBJ2-7; TRBD1 matches at 9 bases. Germline V gene data show CDR1 as MDHEN and CDR2 as SYDVKM. This CDR3 is 15 amino acids long. V shed 6 bases and J 5 bases; nucleotides not matched to a gene: 11. The CDR3 nucleotides read TGTGCCAGCAGCTCTCCCGGGACAGGGAACCACGAGCAGTACTTC. This encodes CASSSPGTGNHEQYF.

The gene calls are TRBV20-1 and TRBJ2-5, with TRBD2 matching over 8 bases. In germline, CDR1 is DFQATT, CDR2 SNEGSKA (reference sequence). J was trimmed by 7 bases and V by 5 bases; bases with no gene match: 9. The CDR3 consists of 13 residues. The CDR3 DNA reads TGCAGTGCTCGACCAGCGGGGGATCCGACCCAGTACTTC. It codes for CSARPAGDPTQYF.